This T cell receptor (beta chain) is from a study of beta chain features in type 1 diabetes. Across the whole study: Similarity in age, gender and cell yields was seen between patients and healthy donors.

Concerning this clone itself: Its antigen is as yet unknown.

General observations from the study: A pattern of fewer insertions and more deletions at VDJ junctions was seen in type 1 diabetes patients.

The ends lost 5 bases at V and 6 bases at J; junction bases unmatched: 6. The CDR3 contains 14 residues. Germline-derived CDR1 and CDR2 are LGHNA and YSLEER. Expressed TCRB transcripts were sequenced, since all the RNA that had been isolated was reverse transcribed. Clones were read by immunoSEQ multiplex PCR, and TCRdb kept only the in-frame ones, dropping some. This table holds around 320,000 clones, 13% to 15% found once. The sequenced sample was central memory CD4+ T cells from blood. The chain carries TRBV4-3 and TRBJ1-2, with 10 bases fitting TRBD1. This receptor was obtained from a man aged 25-45 years in good health. CDR3 protein: CASSRDRGLNGYTF. In nucleotides, the CDR3 is TGCGCCAGCAGCAGAGACAGGGGGCTAAATGGCTACACCTTC.